These T cell receptor beta chains were read from a single sample in a study of vaccination and CD4 T cells after COVID-19. Their antigens remain unidentified. One entry per CDR3 protein, called by TCRdb with MiXCR from the PCR reads. The profile shows about 26,000 distinct CDR3 sequences, roughly 40% of them singletons. This sample comprised CD4+ T cells from blood, cultured in vitro, obtained about 7 months after SARS-CoV-2 vaccination. Receptor source: a human donor who had recovered from COVID-19. Each CDR3 is given with its conserved first and last residue.

TRBV20-1	TRBJ1-2	CSARVGAGVGDGYTF
TRBV20-1	TRBJ2-7	CSAPTRPGGNEQYF
TRBV29-1	TRBJ1-6	CSVSDSNNSPLHF
TRBV20-1	TRBJ2-7	CSARTDRGLEQYF
TRBV24-1	TRBJ2-7	CATSEPASYEQYF
TRBV28	TRBJ1-6	CASTDRYSPLHF
TRBV15	TRBJ2-2	CATSRDSRELFF
TRBV28	TRBJ2-7	CASSGVAAAGGRYEQYF
TRBV19	TRBJ2-3	CASRAGVTDTQYF
TRBV6-1	TRBJ2-7	CASSEGMGQSYYEQYF
TRBV6-1	TRBJ1-1	CASSPGTGLNTEAFF
TRBV10-3	TRBJ2-7	CAISESGRQGNYEQYF
TRBV20-1	TRBJ2-1	CSARRGGGNEQFF
TRBV19	TRBJ2-7	CASSTRQGYRYEQYF
TRBV7-7	TRBJ2-5	CASSRSGSQETQYF
TRBV6-1	TRBJ1-2	CASSAGQEYGYTF
TRBV19	TRBJ1-5	CASSIAGGGMQPQHF